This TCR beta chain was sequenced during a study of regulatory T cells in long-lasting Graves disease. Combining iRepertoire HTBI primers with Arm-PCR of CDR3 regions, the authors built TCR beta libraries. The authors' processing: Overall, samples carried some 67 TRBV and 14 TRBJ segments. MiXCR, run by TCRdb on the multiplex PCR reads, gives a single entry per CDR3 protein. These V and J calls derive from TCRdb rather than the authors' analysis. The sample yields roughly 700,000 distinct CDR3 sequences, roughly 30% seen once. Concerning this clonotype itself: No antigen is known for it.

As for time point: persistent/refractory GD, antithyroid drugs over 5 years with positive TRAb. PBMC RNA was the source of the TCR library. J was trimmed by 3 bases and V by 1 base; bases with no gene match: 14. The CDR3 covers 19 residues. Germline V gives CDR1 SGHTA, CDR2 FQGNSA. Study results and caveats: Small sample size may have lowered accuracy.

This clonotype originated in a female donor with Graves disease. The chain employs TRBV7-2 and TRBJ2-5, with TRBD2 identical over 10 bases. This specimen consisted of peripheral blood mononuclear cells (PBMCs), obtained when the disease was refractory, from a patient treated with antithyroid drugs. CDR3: CASSLVGGASGSTKETQYF. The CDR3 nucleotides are TGTGCCAGCAGCTTAGTTGGGGGGGCTAGCGGGAGTACTAAAGAGACCCAGTACTTC. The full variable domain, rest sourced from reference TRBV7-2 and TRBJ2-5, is GAGVSQSPSNKVTEKGKDVELRCDPISGHTALYWYRQSLGQGLEFLIYFQGNSAPDKSGLPSDRFSAERTGGSVSTLTIQRTQQEDSAVYLCASSLVGGASGSTKETQYFGPGTRLLVL.